Below are 20 T cell receptor beta chains sequenced from a single sample in a study of post-analysis software for immune sequencing data. General study points: The five TRBV segments detected at higher frequency in patients than in controls included TRBV5-6, TRBV5-1 and TRBV20-1.

The library was made from cDNA and included unique molecular identifiers. A single record per CDR3 protein comes from TCRdb applying MiXCR to the PCR reads. This table has a few hundred thousand distinct CDR3 sequences, roughly 36% appearing once. No antigen has been assigned to these receptors. Sequenced: blood. Source of these receptors: a girl aged 5-17 years with multiple sclerosis.

This clonotype turned up a few times. This chain links TRBV6-5 with TRBJ2-5, with D uncertain. This CDR3 comprises 14 residues. CDR1 is MNHEY and CDR2 is SVGAGI in the germline V gene. Trimming removed 2 bases at V and 5 bases at J, with 12 bases between. The CDR3 spells CASSYRSSGETQYF. The CDR3 nucleotides are TGTGCCAGCAGTTACAGGTCCTCTGGGGAGACCCAGTACTTC.

The rearrangement links TRBV2 to TRBJ2-3; 8 bases map to TRBD2. The CDR3 consists of 13 residues. Trimming removed 10 bases from V and 6 bases from J; junction bases left unmatched: 9. Germline assignment: CDR1 SNHLY and CDR2 FYNNEI. DNA for the CDR3: TGTGCCACGACGGGGGGGAGGACGGATACGCAGTATTTT. This sequence encodes CATTGGRTDTQYF.

The chain joins TRBV7-9 to TRBJ1-6, with D unclear. This CDR3 spans 14 amino acids. Trimming cost V 0 bases and J 10 bases, with 10 bases left between them. Germline V lookup: CDR1 SEHNR, CDR2 FQNEAQ (reference sequence). The CDR3 coding sequence is TGTGCCAGCAGCTTAGCTCCTTTCGGATCACCCCTCCACTTT. The encoded protein is CASSLAPFGSPLHF.

V is TRBV13 and J is TRBJ2-3; D may be TRBD1 (5 bases). The length of the CDR3 is 15 residues. Per the germline V gene, CDR1 is PRHDT and CDR2 is FYEKMQ (reference sequence). The ends were cut back, 5 bases at V and 5 bases at J, with 17 bases in the middle. This CDR3 is CASSNLGAGEDTQYF. DNA of the CDR3: TGTGCCAGCAGCAATCTAGGGGCTGGGGAAGATACGCAGTATTTT.

The chain recombines TRBV7-9 with TRBJ1-1, with 9 nucleotides matching TRBD1. Per germline, CDR1 SEHNR and CDR2 FQNEAQ (reference sequence). V lost 1 base and J lost 10; bases outside the gene matches: 1. This CDR3 has 12 residues. The CDR3: CASSLGGQGAFF. CDR3 DNA sequence: TGTGCCAGCAGCTTAGGGGGACAGGGAGCTTTCTTT.

The chain recombines TRBV5-1 with TRBJ2-5, with 8 bases aligning to TRBD2. The J segment lost 4 bases and the V segment lost 0 bases, leaving 11 bases of the junction unmatched. The CDR3 runs to 17 residues. From germline, CDR1 is SGHRS and CDR2 YFSETQ. Here the CDR3 DNA reads TGCGCCAGCAGCTTGGCCGTCGGGGGGGCCGCCGGAGAGACCCAGTACTTC. It specifies CASSLAVGGAAGETQYF. Drawing the rest from reference TRBV5-1 and TRBJ2-5, the complete variable domain is KAGVTQTPRYLIKTRGQQVTLSCSPISGHRSVSWYQQTPGQGLQFLFEYFSETQRNKGNFPGRFSGRQFSNSRSEMNVSTLELGDSALYLCASSLAVGGAAGETQYFGPGTRLLVL.

The chain joins TRBV2 to TRBJ2-1; 9 bases are shared with TRBD2. V gave up 3 bases and J gave up 9 bases; unmatched junction bases: 9. This CDR3 comprises 15 residues. CDR1 and CDR2 from the germline V gene are SNHLY and FYNNEI. The CDR3, as DNA: TGTGCCAGCAGTGATTCAGCGGGGGGCATGGTTGAGCAGTTCTTC. Amino acid sequence: CASSDSAGGMVEQFF.

The chain uses TRBV29-1 and TRBJ2-3; weak D call: TRBD1 (5 bases). Germline V gene sequence: CDR1 SQVTM, CDR2 ANQGSEA. The CDR3 spans 15 residues. Trimming left V 1 base short and J 4 bases short, with 15 bases between. CDR3: CSVEGQKGYSDTQYF. The CDR3 coding sequence is TGCAGCGTTGAAGGGCAGAAGGGGTATTCAGATACGCAGTATTTT.

The rearrangement links TRBV28 to TRBJ2-4; TRBD2 agrees at 9 bases. This CDR3 region has 18 residues. V was clipped by 6 bases and J by 0 bases; unmatched bases: 12. Per the germline V gene, CDR1 is MDHEN and CDR2 is SYDVKM. CDR3 nucleotide sequence: TGTGCCAGCAGACCACAGCCTGGGCGGGGGGGAGCCAAAAACATTCAGTACTTC. Protein: CASRPQPGRGGAKNIQYF.

The gene calls are TRBV20-1 and TRBJ2-3; weak D call: TRBD2 (5 bases). CDR3 length: 14 amino acids. Trimming took 0 bases from V and 4 from J, leaving 11 bases between them. The germline gives CDR1 DFQATT, CDR2 SNEGSKA (reference sequence). The CDR3 nucleotides are TGCAGTGCTAGAGATCTCGGACTTCCAGATACGCAGTATTTT. This encodes CSARDLGLPDTQYF.

The sample holds one count of this clonotype. The V gene is TRBV3-1, the J gene TRBJ1-2, with D possibly matching TRBD1 (5 bases). With 4 bases removed from V and 13 bases from J, the gap between germline ends came to 16 bases. The germline V gene encodes CDR1 LGHDT and CDR2 YNNKEL (reference sequence). CDR3 length: 12 amino acids. The CDR3 region has the DNA TGTGCCAGCAGCCTCGAGGGGACGGAGACCACCTTC. Translation: CASSLEGTETTF.

This clonotype was seen a few times. The chain couples TRBV28 to TRBJ1-5, with unresolved D. The CDR3 loop spans 12 amino acids. V lost 5 bases to trimming and J lost 3 bases, with 5 bases between them. The V gene's germline CDR1 is MDHEN and CDR2 SYDVKM. In DNA, the CDR3 is TGTGCCAGCAGTCCCCCCAATCAGCCCCAGCATTTT. Residues: CASSPPNQPQHF.

Many counts were recorded for this clonotype. The chain uses TRBV29-1 and TRBJ2-1, with unresolved D. Germline V lookup: CDR1 SQVTM, CDR2 ANQGSEA. The ends were cut back, 7 bases at V and 0 bases at J, with 16 bases in the middle. The CDR3 has 15 amino acids. CDR3 loop: CSASAALSSYNEQFF. The CDR3 DNA is TGCAGCGCCTCGGCGGCCCTAAGCTCCTACAATGAGCAGTTCTTC.

V is TRBV7-8 and J is TRBJ2-6; D gene uncertain. The CDR3 is 15 residues long. Germline-derived CDR1 and CDR2 are SGHVS and FQNEAQ. Trimming removed 3 bases from V and 2 bases from J, with 8 bases in between. The CDR3 DNA reads TGTGCCAGCAGCTTCAGCTGGCCTGGGGCCAACGTCCTGACTTTC. It is translated as CASSFSWPGANVLTF.

This clonotype was found a few times. The V call is TRBV20-1, the J call TRBJ2-7; weak D call: TRBD2 (5 bases). V was shortened by 0 bases and J by 6 bases, with 12 bases between the two germline ends. The CDR3 has 13 amino acids. Looked up from germline, CDR1 is DFQATT and CDR2 is SNEGSKA (reference sequence). The chain's CDR3 is CSARDYGVGEQYF. In nucleotides, the CDR3 is TGCAGTGCTAGAGATTACGGGGTCGGCGAGCAGTACTTC.

The chain recombines TRBV20-1 with TRBJ1-5, with unresolved D. Germline V gene sequence: CDR1 DFQATT, CDR2 SNEGSKA (reference sequence). The ends were cut back, 0 bases at V and 0 bases at J, with 6 bases in the middle. The CDR3 is made up of 14 amino acids. The CDR3 is CSARDYLSNQPQHF. CDR3 coding DNA: TGCAGTGCTAGAGACTACCTTAGCAATCAGCCCCAGCATTTT.

V is TRBV6-6 and J is TRBJ2-3, with D possibly TRBD1 on 6 matching bases. Germline CDR1 is MNHNY and CDR2 is SVGAGI (reference sequence). The ends were cut back, 2 bases at V and 6 bases at J, with 21 bases in the middle. There are 17 residues in the CDR3. The CDR3 reads CASSYGTLKGQADTQYF. DNA for the CDR3: TGTGCCAGCAGTTACGGAACCTTAAAGGGACAAGCGGATACGCAGTATTTT.

This clonotype was seen more than once but under ten times. The CDR3 loop is CSARDRGHEQYF. The CDR3 coding sequence is TGCAGTGCTAGAGACAGGGGCCACGAGCAGTACTTC. This chain connects TRBV20-1 to TRBJ2-7, with D possibly being TRBD1 (6 bases). Trimming left V 0 bases short and J 5 bases short, with 8 bases between. There are 12 residues in the CDR3. The germline gives CDR1 DFQATT, CDR2 SNEGSKA (reference sequence).

This sequence joins TRBV4-2 and TRBJ2-7; D tentatively reads TRBD1 or TRBD2 (5 bases each). The DNA end is a closer match to TRBJ2-5, so the J assignment may be wrong. The CDR3 has 15 amino acids. Germline V lookup: CDR1 LGHNA, CDR2 YNFKEQ. The CDR3 spells CASSQEFGGRETQYF. CDR3 nucleotides: TGTGCCAGCAGCCAAGAATTTGGGGGACGAGAGACCCAGTACTTC.

V is TRBV20-1 and J is TRBJ2-1; 8 bases are a match to TRBD1. This CDR3 spans 14 amino acids. From germline, CDR1 is DFQATT and CDR2 SNEGSKA (reference sequence). This CDR3 is CTARDRSSYNEQFF. The CDR3 DNA is TGCACCGCTAGGGACAGGAGCTCCTACAATGAGCAGTTCTTC.